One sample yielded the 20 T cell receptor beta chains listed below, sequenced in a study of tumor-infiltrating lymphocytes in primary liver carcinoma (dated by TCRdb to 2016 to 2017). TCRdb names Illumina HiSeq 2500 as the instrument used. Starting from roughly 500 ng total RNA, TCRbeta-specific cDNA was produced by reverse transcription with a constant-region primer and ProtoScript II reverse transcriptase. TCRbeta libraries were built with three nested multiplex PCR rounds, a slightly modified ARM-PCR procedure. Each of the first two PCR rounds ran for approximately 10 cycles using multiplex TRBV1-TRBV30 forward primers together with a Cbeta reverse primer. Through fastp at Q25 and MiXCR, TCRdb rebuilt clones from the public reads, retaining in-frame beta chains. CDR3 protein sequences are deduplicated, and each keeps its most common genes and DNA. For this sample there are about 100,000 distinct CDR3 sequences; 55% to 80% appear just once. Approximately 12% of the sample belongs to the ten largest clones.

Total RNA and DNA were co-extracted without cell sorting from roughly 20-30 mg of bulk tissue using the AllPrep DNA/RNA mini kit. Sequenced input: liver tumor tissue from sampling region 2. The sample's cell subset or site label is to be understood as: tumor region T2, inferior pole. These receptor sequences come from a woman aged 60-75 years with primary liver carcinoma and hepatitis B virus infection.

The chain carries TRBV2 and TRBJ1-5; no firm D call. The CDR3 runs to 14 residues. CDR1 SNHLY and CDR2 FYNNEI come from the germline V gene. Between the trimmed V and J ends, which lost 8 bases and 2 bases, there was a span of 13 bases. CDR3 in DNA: TGTGCCAGCGGGGTGGCGGTAGGCAATCAGCCCCAGCATTTT. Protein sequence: CASGVAVGNQPQHF.

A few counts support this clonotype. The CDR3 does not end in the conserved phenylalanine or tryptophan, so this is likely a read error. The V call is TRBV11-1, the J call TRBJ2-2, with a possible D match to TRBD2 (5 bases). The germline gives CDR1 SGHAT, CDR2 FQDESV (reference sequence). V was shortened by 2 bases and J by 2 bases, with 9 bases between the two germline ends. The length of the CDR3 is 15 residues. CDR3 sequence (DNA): TGTGCCAGCAGCTTATCGGGAAGAAACACCGGGGAGCTGTTTTCT. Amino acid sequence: CASSLSGRNTGELFS.

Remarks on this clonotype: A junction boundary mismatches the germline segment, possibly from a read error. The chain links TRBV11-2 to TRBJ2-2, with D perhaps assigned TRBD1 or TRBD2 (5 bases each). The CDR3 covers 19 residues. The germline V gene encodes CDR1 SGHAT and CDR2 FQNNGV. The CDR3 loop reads CVSTVIRGWRPDGTGELFF. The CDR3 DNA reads TGTGTCAGCACCGTTATCCGGGGCTGGCGGCCCGACGGGACCGGGGAGCTGTTTTTT.

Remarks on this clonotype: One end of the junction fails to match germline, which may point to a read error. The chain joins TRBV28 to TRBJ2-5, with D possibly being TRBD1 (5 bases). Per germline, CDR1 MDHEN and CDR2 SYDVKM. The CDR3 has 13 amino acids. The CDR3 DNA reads TGTGCCAGCAGCCGGACAAGGGTAGAGACCCACTACTTC. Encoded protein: CASSRTRVETHYF.

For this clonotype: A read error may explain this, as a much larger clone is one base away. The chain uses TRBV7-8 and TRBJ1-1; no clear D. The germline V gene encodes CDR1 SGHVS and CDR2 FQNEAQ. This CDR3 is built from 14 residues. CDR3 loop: CTSSLTGMNTEAFF. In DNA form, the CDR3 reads TGTACCAGCAGCTTGACCGGCATGAACACTGAAGCTTTCTTT. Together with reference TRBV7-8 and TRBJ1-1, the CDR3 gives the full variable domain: GAGVSQSPRYKVAKRGQDVALRCDPISGHVSLFWYQQALGQGPEFLTYFQNEAQLDKSGLPSDRFFAERPEGSVSTLKIQRTQQEDSAVYLCTSSLTGMNTEAFFGQGTRLTVV.

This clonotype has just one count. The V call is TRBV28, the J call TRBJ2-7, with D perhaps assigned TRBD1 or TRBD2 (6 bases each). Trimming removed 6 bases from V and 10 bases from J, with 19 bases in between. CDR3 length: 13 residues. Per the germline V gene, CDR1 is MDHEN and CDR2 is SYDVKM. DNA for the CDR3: TGTGCCAGCAGCTTGACAGGCGTCGGGGGACAGTACTTC. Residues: CASSLTGVGGQYF.

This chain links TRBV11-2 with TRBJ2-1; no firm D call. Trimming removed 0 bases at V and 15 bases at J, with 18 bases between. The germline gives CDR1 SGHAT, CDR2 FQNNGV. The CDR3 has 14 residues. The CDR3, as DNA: TGTGCCAGCAGCTTAGAACGGACGAACAACAAGCGGTTCTTC. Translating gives CASSLERTNNKRFF.

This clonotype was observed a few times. CDR3 region: CASNSDGTSGSPEQYF. CDR3 coding DNA: TGTGCCAGCAACTCGGACGGGACTAGCGGGAGTCCCGAGCAGTACTTC. The rearrangement links TRBV13 to TRBJ2-7; 14 nucleotides line up with TRBD2. CDR3 size: 16 residues. Looked up from germline, CDR1 is PRHDT and CDR2 is FYEKMQ (reference sequence). J was trimmed by 6 bases and V by 7 bases; bases with no gene match: 11.

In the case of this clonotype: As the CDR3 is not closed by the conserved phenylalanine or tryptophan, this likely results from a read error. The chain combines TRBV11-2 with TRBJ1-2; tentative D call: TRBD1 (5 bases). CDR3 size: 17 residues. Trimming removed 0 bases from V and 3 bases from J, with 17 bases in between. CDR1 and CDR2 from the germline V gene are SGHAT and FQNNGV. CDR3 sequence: CASSLDPIRVLHYGYTL. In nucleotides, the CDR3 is TGTGCCAGCAGCTTAGATCCGATCAGGGTGCTGCACTATGGCTACACCCTC.

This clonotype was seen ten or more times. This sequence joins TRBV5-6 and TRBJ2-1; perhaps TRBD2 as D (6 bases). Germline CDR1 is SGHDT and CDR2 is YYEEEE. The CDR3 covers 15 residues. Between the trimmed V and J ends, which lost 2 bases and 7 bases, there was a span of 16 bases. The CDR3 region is CASSLIGSPVNEQFF. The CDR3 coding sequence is TGTGCCAGCAGCTTAATCGGGAGTCCGGTTAATGAGCAGTTCTTC.

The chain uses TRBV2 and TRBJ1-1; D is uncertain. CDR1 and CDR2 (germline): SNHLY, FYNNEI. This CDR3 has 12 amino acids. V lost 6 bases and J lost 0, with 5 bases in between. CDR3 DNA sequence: TGTGCCAGCAGGGGTTTGAACACTGAAGCTTTCTTT. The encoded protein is CASRGLNTEAFF. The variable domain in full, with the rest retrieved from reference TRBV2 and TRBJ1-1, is EPEVTQTPSHQVTQMGQEVILRCVPISNHLYFYWYRQILGQKVEFLVSFYNNEISEKSEIFDDQFSVERPDGSNFTLKIRSTKLEDSAMYFCASRGLNTEAFFGQGTRLTVV.

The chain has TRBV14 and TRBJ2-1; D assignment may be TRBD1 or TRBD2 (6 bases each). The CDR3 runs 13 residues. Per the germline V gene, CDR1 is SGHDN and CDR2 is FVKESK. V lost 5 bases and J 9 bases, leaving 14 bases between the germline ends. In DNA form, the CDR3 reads TGTGCCAGCAGCGGGCAACAGGGAGGTGAGCAGTTCTTC. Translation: CASSGQQGGEQFF.

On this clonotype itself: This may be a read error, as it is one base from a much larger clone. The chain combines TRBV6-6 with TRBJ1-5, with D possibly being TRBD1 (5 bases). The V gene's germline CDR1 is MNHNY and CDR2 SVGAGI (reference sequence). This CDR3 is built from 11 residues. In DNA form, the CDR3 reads TGTGCCTGCAGACAGAGGCAGCCCCAGCATTTT. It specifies CACRQRQPQHF.

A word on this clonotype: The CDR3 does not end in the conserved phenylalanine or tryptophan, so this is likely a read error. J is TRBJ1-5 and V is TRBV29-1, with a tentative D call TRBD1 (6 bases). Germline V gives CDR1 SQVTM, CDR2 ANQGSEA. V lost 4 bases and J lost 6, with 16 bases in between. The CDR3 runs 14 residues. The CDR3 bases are TGCAGCGTTGCGGGTCAGGGGATGTGTCAGCCCCAGCATCTT. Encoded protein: CSVAGQGMCQPQHL.

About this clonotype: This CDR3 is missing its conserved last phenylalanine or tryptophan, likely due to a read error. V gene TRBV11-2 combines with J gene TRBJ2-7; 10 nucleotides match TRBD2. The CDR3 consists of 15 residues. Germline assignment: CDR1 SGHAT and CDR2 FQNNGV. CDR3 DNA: TGTGGCAGCGGCTTAGAGAGGGGGGGACTAGCGATGCAGTACTCC. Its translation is CGSGLERGGLAMQYS.

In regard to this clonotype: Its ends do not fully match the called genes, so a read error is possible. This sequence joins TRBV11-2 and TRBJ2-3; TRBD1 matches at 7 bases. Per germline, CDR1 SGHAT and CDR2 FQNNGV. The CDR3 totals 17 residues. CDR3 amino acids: CASSLEVSTGVTDAQYF. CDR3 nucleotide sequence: TGTGCCAGCAGCTTAGAGGTTAGTACAGGGGTCACAGATGCGCAGTATTTT.

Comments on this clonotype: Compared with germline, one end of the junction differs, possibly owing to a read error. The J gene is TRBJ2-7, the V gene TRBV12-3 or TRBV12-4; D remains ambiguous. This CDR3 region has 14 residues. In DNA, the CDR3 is TGTGTCAGCAGTCCTGTATGGGCCATGGGTGAGCGGTACTTC. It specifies CVSSPVWAMGERYF.

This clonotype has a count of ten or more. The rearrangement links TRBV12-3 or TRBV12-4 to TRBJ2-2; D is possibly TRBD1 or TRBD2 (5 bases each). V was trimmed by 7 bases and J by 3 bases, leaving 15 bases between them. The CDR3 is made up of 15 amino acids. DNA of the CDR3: TGTGCCAGCACTCTCTTGCTGGGGGACACCGGGGAGCTGTTTTTT. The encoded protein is CASTLLLGDTGELFF.

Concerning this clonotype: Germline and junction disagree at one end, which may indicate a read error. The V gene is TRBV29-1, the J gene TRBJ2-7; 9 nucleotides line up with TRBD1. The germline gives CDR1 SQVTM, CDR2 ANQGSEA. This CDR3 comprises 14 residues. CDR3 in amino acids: CSARRDREDYEQYF. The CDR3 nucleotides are TGCAGCGCCAGAAGGGACAGGGAGGACTACGAGCAATACTTC.

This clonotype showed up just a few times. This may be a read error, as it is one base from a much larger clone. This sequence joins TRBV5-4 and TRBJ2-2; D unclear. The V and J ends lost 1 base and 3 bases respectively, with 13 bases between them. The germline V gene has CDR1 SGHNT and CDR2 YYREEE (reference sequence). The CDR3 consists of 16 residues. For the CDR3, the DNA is TGTGCCAGCAGCTTGTCAGCCGTGAGTCACACCGGGGAGCTGTTTTTT. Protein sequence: CASSLSAVSHTGELFF. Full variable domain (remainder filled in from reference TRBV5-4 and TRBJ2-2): ETGVTQSPTHLIKTRGQQVTLRCSSQSGHNTVSWYQQALGQGPQFIFQYYREEENGRGNFPPRFSGLQFPNYSSELNVNALELDDSALYLCASSLSAVSHTGELFFGEGSRLTVL.